This T cell receptor beta chain was sequenced during a study of CD8+ T cells in alopecia areata. Study-level information: Tofacitinib therapy took 6 to 18 months; 6 months off drug came after.

Isolated RNA was reverse transcribed into cDNA used as the sequencing template. The method was immunoSEQ multiplex PCR; TCRdb's version includes in-frame clones alone and lacks a portion of them. Among roughly 110,000 clones listed, around 84% were seen once. Study conclusions and caveats: Many expanded lesional clones remained in scalp and blood on tofacitinib. Tofacitinib significantly brought down scalp clonality and expanded CD8+ clones among top 100. Lesional scalp exceeded normal scalp in clonality, especially in alopecia totalis/universalis.

V shed 2 bases, J shed 5 bases, and the junction held 5 bases outside the gene matches. CDR1 is LGHNT and CDR2 is FRNRAP in the germline V gene. The length of the CDR3 is 15 residues. On this clone: No antigen is known for it.

Treatment described: oral pan-JAK inhibitor, 5-10 mg twice daily. The gene calls are TRBV12-5 and TRBJ2-5; 10 bases are shared with TRBD1. The sample was CD8+ T cells sorted from blood, taken at week 24, from a patient treated with tofacitinib. The receptor was isolated from a human donor with alopecia areata. The CDR3 loop is CASGLPDRGRETQYF. The CDR3 DNA follows: TGTGCTAGTGGTTTGCCTGACAGGGGGCGCGAGACCCAGTACTTC.